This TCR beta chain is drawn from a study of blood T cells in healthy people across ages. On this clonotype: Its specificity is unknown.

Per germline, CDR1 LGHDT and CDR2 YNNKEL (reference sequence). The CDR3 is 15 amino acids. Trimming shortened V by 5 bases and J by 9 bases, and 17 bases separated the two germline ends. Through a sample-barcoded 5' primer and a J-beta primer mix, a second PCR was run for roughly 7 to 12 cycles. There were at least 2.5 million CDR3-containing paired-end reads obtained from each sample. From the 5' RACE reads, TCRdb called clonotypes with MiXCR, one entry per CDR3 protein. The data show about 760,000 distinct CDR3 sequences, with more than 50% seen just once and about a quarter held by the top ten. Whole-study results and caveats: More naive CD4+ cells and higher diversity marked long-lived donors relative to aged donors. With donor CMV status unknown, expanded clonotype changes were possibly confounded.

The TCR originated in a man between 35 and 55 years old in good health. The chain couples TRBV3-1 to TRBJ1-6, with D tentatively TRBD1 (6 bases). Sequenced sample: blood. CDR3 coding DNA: TGTGCCAGCAGCAGGGGGTTCAGTGGTGGTTCACCCCTCCACTTT. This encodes CASSRGFSGGSPLHF.